A single sample is the source of the 17 T cell receptor beta chains below, sequenced in a study of response to subunit inactivated influenza vaccine. Each CDR3 protein is one row after TCRdb ran MiXCR on the RT-PCR reads. Seen here are about 830,000 distinct CDR3 sequences, about 18% observed once, and the top ten hold approximately 11%. The sequences come from PBMCs from blood, collected 4 to 6 days after vaccination. The receptors were sampled from a man in his fifties who received an inactivated influenza vaccine.

The chain is built from TRBV12-3 or TRBV12-4 and TRBJ2-7; no clear D. The CDR3 is made up of 14 amino acids. Trimming removed 6 bases from V and 2 bases from J, with 14 bases in between. The CDR3: CASRGSGRTYEQYF. DNA for the CDR3: TGTGCCAGCAGGGGGTCAGGTAGGACCTACGAGCAGTACTTC.

This clonotype has a handful of counts. The CDR3 reads CASSGVGPTYEQYF. CDR3 in DNA: TGTGCCAGCAGTGGGGTTGGGCCTACCTACGAGCAGTACTTC. The chain links TRBV25-1 to TRBJ2-7, with D hard to call. The germline V and J ends were trimmed by 4 bases and 2 bases, with 12 bases remaining between them. This CDR3 region has 14 residues. The germline CDR1 and CDR2 sequences are MGHDK and SYGVNS.

The J gene is TRBJ1-2, the V gene TRBV6-1; TRBD1 agrees at 7 bases. V lost 4 bases and J lost 3; bases outside the gene matches: 5. The length of the CDR3 is 14 residues. CDR1 and CDR2 (germline): MNHNS, SASEGT. CDR3 region: CASSGQGGYYGYTF. The CDR3 DNA is TGTGCCAGCAGTGGACAGGGAGGGTACTATGGCTACACCTTC.

The rearrangement links TRBV20-1 to TRBJ2-1; 14 nucleotides agree with TRBD2. Germline V lookup: CDR1 DFQATT, CDR2 SNEGSKA (reference sequence). The CDR3 has 16 residues. J was trimmed by 7 bases and V by 0 bases; bases with no gene match: 5. The chain's CDR3 is CSARDGTSGRANEQFF. DNA for the CDR3: TGCAGTGCTAGAGATGGGACTAGCGGGAGAGCTAATGAGCAGTTCTTC.

This clonotype appeared a few times. Here the CDR3 DNA reads TGTGCCAGCAGCTTCCTAACAGGGCCCCTACATTATGGCTACACCTTC. It translates to CASSFLTGPLHYGYTF. This chain uses TRBV7-8 with TRBJ1-2, with a possible D match to TRBD1 (6 bases). Germline V gene sequence: CDR1 SGHVS, CDR2 FQNEAQ. The CDR3 has 16 residues. Trimming took off 3 bases at V and 5 bases at J, with 19 bases between the two ends.

This rearrangement joins TRBV4-2 to TRBJ2-7; D not certain. The germline CDR1 and CDR2 sequences are LGHNA and YNFKEQ. The CDR3 totals 14 residues. Deletions cut 4 bases from V and 3 bases from J, with 13 bases between. Here the CDR3 reads CASSPGLPCYEQYF. The DNA for the CDR3 is TGTGCCAGCAGCCCCGGGCTCCCCTGCTACGAGCAGTACTTC.

CDR3 nucleotide sequence: TGTGCCAGCAGCCCCAGTTCCCTGGACACTGAAGCTTTCTTT. Amino acid sequence: CASSPSSLDTEAFF. The chain combines TRBV7-9 with TRBJ1-1; D gene unclear. V shed 5 bases and J shed 3 bases, with 13 bases lying between them. This CDR3 is built from 14 residues. Germline V gene data show CDR1 as SEHNR and CDR2 as FQNEAQ (reference sequence).

This clonotype occurred many times. V usage is TRBV20-1 and J usage is TRBJ2-7; 11 bases are shared with TRBD2. The CDR3 contains 13 residues. CDR1 DFQATT and CDR2 SNEGSKA come from the germline V gene (reference sequence). Losses at the gene ends were 3 bases for V and 6 bases for J; bases not matched to a gene: 4. CDR3 DNA sequence: TGCAGTGCTAGCCGTCTAGCGGGAGGCGAGCAGTACTTC. Translating gives CSASRLAGGEQYF.

The gene calls are TRBV4-1 and TRBJ1-1; D unresolved. The CDR3 runs to 13 residues. V was pared by 5 bases and J by 1 base, with 8 bases between. CDR1 MGHRA and CDR2 YSYEKL come from the germline V gene. The CDR3, as DNA: TGCGCCAGCAGCGGGCGGGAGAACACTGAAGCTTTCTTT. This translates into CASSGRENTEAFF.

The chain uses TRBV18 and TRBJ2-5; no reliable D call. CDR1 is KGHSH, CDR2 LQKENI, per germline. V dropped 6 bases and J dropped 3 bases, with 20 bases sitting between them. The CDR3 runs 16 residues. CDR3 protein: CASSTTGLKPKETQYF. The CDR3 DNA reads TGTGCCAGCTCTACCACGGGCCTAAAGCCCAAAGAGACCCAGTACTTC.

The rearrangement joins TRBV10-3 to TRBJ1-2; D may be TRBD1 (5 bases). CDR3 length: 13 residues. Looked up from germline, CDR1 is ENHRY and CDR2 is SYGVKD. V dropped 4 bases and J dropped 6 bases, with 12 bases sitting between them. The CDR3 DNA follows: TGTGCCATCAGTGTAGAACAGGCGCATGGCTACACCTTC. Its translation: CAISVEQAHGYTF.

This clonotype was recorded a few times. The rearrangement uses TRBV6-5 and TRBJ2-1, with D maybe TRBD1 (5 bases). This CDR3 is built from 15 residues. Trimming took 0 bases from V and 7 from J, leaving 13 bases between them. Germline values: CDR1 MNHEY, CDR2 SVGAGI. The CDR3 region is CASSYSAGLRNEQFF. The DNA of the CDR3 is TGTGCCAGCAGTTACTCGGCAGGGCTTAGGAATGAGCAGTTCTTC.

This clonotype showed up just a few times. This rearrangement joins TRBV20-1 to TRBJ1-6; D remains unclear. The V gene's germline CDR1 is DFQATT and CDR2 SNEGSKA (reference sequence). V was clipped by 2 bases and J by 7 bases, with 9 bases between them. The CDR3 sequence is 13 residues long. The CDR3 nucleotides read TGCAGTGCTAGACACGGCGGGAATTCACCCCTCCACTTT. Translated, it gives CSARHGGNSPLHF.

The chain links TRBV6-1 to TRBJ2-3, with D possibly being TRBD1 (5 bases). The V end was cut by 3 bases, the J end by 0 bases, with 13 bases between. In germline, CDR1 is MNHNS, CDR2 SASEGT. There are 16 residues in the CDR3. The CDR3 DNA sequence: TGTGCCAGCAGTGAGTTCCAGGGTCCTAGCACAGATACGCAGTATTTT. Translating gives CASSEFQGPSTDTQYF.

In DNA, the CDR3 is TGTGCCAGCAGCGTAGCGGCTAGCGGGGGGCTAGATACGCAGTATTTT. This gives the protein CASSVAASGGLDTQYF. The chain is built from TRBV9 and TRBJ2-3; 11 positions agree with TRBD2. Germline assignment: CDR1 SGDLS and CDR2 YYNGEE. The CDR3 totals 16 residues. The V gene end was trimmed by 0 bases and the J gene end by 5 bases; junction bases not matched to a gene: 5.

This clonotype was observed a few times. The chain uses TRBV24-1 and TRBJ2-1; D is ambiguous. This CDR3 spans 13 amino acids. Germline assignment: CDR1 KGHDR and CDR2 SFDVKD. V was cut by 0 bases and J by 9 bases, with 8 bases left in between. The CDR3 loop is CATSDLLGPEQFF. The DNA of the CDR3 is TGTGCCACCAGTGATTTGCTGGGTCCTGAGCAGTTCTTC.

J is TRBJ2-5 and V is TRBV20-1, with D possibly TRBD1 on 6 matching bases. Per the germline V gene, CDR1 is DFQATT and CDR2 is SNEGSKA (reference sequence). The CDR3 has 16 amino acids. V shed 0 bases and J shed 5 bases, with 19 bases lying between them. The CDR3 protein is CSARDSRDIIMETQYF. Written as DNA, the CDR3 is TGCAGTGCTAGAGATTCCCGGGACATTATTATGGAGACCCAGTACTTC.